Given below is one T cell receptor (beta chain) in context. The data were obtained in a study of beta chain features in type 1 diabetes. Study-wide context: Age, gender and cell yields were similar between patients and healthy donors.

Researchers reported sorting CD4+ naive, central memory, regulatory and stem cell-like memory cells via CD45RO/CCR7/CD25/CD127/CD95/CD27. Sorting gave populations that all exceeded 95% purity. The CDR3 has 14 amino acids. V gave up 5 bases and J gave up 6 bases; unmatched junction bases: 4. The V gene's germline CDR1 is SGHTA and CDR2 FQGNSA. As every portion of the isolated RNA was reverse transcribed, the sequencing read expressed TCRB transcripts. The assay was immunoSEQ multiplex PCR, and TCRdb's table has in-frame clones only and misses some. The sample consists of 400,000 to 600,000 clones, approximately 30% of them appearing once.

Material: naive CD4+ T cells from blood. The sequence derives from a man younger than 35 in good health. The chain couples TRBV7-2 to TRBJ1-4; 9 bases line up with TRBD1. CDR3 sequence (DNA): TGTGCCAGCAGCCGGGACAGGGCGGATGAAAAACTGTTTTTT. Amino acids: CASSRDRADEKLFF.